This T cell receptor (beta chain) was obtained from a study of CD8 T cells in ankylosing spondylitis. Study-level results: For ankylosing spondylitis blood, a TCR beta motif of several highly homologous variants appeared characteristic. Previous work reported some of these motif variants in the synovial fluid and blood of reactive arthritis. Within matched ankylosing spondylitis synovial fluid, disease-linked clones were reportedly significantly enriched.

This clonotype was seen more than once but under ten times. What it binds is not known. By quantitative 5'-RACE with molecular barcodes, the TCR beta libraries were made. TCRdb redid the calling of the 5' RACE reads with MiXCR, one entry per CDR3 protein. The table lists approximately 150,000 distinct CDR3 sequences, about a third of them singletons. The specimen sequenced was synovial fluid, either unsorted or a sorted T cell fraction (not recorded which). This TCR came from a male donor with ankylosing spondylitis.

As DNA, the CDR3 is TGTGCCAGCAGCTTAGCGGCTGGGGGCCAAGAGACCCAGTACTTC. Its translation: CASSLAAGGQETQYF. The chain links TRBV7-9 to TRBJ2-5; the D gene could be TRBD1 or TRBD2 (5 bases each). In germline, CDR1 is SEHNR, CDR2 FQNEAQ (reference sequence). CDR3 size: 15 residues. Between the trimmed V and J ends, which lost 0 bases and 1 base, there was a span of 9 bases. Full variable domain (outside the CDR3, taken from reference TRBV7-9 and TRBJ2-5): DTGVSQNPRHKITKRGQNVTFRCDPISEHNRLYWYRQTLGQGPEFLTYFQNEAQLEKSRLLSDRFSAERPKGSFSTLEIQRTEQGDSAMYLCASSLAAGGQETQYFGPGTRLLVL.